The clone carrying this TCR beta chain was detected once. The PCR ran on 60 Vbeta and 13 Jbeta primers. This table comes from immunoSEQ multiplex PCR, and its TCRdb copy is limited to in-frame clones, with some not included. The sample has just over 200,000 clones, 82% seen once. V lost 4 bases, J lost 7 bases, and 9 bases stayed unmatched. CDR1 is GTSNPN, CDR2 SVGIG, per germline (reference sequence). The CDR3 is made up of 13 amino acids. These data belong to a study of cytomegalovirus exposure and HLA in healthy donors. The V and J genes are TRBV30 and TRBJ2-7; 8 bases map to TRBD2. The specimen was PBMCs. The TCR sequence derives from a woman in her forties in good health and CMV-seronegative. As DNA, the CDR3 is TGTGCCTGGAAGGCTAGCGGGCGGTGGGAGCAGTACTTC. This gives the protein CAWKASGRWEQYF.